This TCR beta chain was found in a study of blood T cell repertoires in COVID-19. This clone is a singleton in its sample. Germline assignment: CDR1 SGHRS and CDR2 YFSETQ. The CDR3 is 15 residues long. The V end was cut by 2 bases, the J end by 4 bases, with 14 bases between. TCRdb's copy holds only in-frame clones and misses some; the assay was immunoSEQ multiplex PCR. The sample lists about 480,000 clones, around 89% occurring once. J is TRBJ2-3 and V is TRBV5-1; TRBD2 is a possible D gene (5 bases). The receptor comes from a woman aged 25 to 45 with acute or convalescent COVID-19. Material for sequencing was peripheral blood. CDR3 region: CASSFKDLGSDTQYF. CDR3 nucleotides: TGCGCCAGCAGCTTCAAGGACTTAGGGTCAGATACGCAGTATTTT.